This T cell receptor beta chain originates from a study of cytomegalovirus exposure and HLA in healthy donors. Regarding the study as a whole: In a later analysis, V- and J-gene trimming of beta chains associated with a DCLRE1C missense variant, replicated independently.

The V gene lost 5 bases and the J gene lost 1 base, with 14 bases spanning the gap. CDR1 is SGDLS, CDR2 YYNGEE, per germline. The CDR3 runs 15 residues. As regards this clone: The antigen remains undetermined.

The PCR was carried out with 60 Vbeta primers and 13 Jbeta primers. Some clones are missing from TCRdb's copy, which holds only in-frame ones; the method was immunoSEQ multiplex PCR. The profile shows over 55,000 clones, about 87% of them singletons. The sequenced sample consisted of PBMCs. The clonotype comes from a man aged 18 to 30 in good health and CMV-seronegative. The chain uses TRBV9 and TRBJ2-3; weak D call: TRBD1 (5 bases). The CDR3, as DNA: TGTGCCAGCAGAAAACAGGTTTGGGGCACAGATACGCAGTATTTT. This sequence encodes CASRKQVWGTDTQYF.